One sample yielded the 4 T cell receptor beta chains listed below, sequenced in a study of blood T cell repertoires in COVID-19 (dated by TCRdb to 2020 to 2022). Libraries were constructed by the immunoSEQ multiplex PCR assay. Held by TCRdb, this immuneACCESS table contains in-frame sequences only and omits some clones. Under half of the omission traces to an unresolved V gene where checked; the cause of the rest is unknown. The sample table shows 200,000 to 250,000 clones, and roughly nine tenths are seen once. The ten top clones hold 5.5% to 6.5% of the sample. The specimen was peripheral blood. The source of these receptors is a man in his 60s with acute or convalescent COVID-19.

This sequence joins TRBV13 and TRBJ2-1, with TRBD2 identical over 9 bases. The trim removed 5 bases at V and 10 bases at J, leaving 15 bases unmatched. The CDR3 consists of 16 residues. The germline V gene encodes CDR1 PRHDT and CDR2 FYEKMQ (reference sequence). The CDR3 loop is CASSVSGGLGFGEQFF. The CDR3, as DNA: TGTGCCAGCAGCGTTAGCGGGGGACTAGGGTTCGGGGAGCAGTTCTTC.

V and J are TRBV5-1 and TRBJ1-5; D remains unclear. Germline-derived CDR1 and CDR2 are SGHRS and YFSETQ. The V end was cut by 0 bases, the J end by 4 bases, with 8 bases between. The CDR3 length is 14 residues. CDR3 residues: CASSLVRRNQPQHF. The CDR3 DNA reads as TGCGCCAGCAGCTTGGTACGTAGAAATCAGCCCCAGCATTTT.

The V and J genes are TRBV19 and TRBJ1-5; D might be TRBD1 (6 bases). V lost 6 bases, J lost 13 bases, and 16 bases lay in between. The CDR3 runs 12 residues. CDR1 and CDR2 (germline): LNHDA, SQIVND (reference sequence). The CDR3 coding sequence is TGTGCCAGTAGCCCCCCTGGGGACACTCAGCATTTT. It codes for CASSPPGDTQHF.

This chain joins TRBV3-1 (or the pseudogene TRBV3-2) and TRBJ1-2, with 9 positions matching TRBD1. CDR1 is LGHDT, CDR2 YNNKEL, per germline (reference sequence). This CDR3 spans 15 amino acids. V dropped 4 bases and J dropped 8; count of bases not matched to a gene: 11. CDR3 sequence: CASSPGPDRGHGYTF. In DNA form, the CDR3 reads TGTGCCAGCAGCCCGGGACCGGACAGGGGTCACGGCTACACCTTC.